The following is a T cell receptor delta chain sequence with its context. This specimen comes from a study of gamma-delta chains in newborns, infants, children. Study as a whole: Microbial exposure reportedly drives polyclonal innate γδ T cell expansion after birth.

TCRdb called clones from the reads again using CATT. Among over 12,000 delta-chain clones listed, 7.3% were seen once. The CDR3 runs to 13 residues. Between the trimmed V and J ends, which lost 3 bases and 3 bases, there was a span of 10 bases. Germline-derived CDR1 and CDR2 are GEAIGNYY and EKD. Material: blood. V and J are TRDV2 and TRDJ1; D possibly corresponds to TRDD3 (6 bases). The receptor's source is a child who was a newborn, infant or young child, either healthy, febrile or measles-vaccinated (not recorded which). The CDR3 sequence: CACDLLGSDKLIF. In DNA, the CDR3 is TGTGCCTGTGACTTACTGGGCTCCGATAAACTCATCTTT.